These 8 T cell receptor beta chains share one sample of origin, sequenced in a study of blood T cell repertoires in COVID-19 (dated by TCRdb to the early 2020s). The receptor library was made with the immunoSEQ multiplex PCR assay. TCRdb provides this immuneACCESS table in a form limited to in-frame rearrangements. Some clones are lacking; in checked studies, under half of them reflect an unresolved V gene, and why the rest are absent is not known. The sample records 150,000 to 200,000 clones, approximately 85% of which are singletons. The top ten clones comprise roughly 6.2% of the sample. Sequenced material: PBMCs or T cells enriched from blood (not recorded which). Every receptor here comes from a man in his forties who had recovered from COVID-19.

The CDR3 sequence: CSARDRGYNEQFF. CDR3 nucleotide sequence: TGCAGCGCCCGGGACAGGGGATACAATGAGCAGTTCTTC. The chain uses TRBV29-1 and TRBJ2-1; TRBD1 matches at 10 bases. Germline assignment: CDR1 SQVTM and CDR2 ANQGSEA. V gave up 7 bases and J gave up 4 bases; unmatched junction bases: 4. CDR3 length equals 13 residues.

This clone was counted only a few times. The chain couples TRBV28 to TRBJ2-7, with TRBD2 matching 9 bases. Germline-derived CDR1 and CDR2 are MDHEN and SYDVKM. The J segment lost 3 bases and the V segment lost 8 bases, leaving 5 bases of the junction unmatched. CDR3 length: 13 amino acids. CDR3 residues: CASLGTSIYEQYF. CDR3 sequence (DNA): TGTGCCAGCCTCGGGACTAGCATCTACGAGCAGTACTTC.

This chain connects TRBV10-3 to TRBJ1-2; D is perhaps TRBD1 (5 bases). V was clipped by 10 bases and J by 6 bases, with 21 bases between them. Germline V lookup: CDR1 ENHRY, CDR2 SYGVKD. The CDR3 sequence is 14 residues long. The CDR3 region has the DNA TGTGCCACCTTGCCGAGGGCGGGGCAGGATGGCTACACCTTC. Encoded protein: CATLPRAGQDGYTF.

This chain connects TRBV29-1 to TRBJ2-3; 11 nucleotides match TRBD2. The germline V gene has CDR1 SQVTM and CDR2 ANQGSEA. This CDR3 is built from 16 residues. The V gene end was trimmed by 3 bases and the J gene end by 1 base; junction bases not matched to a gene: 6. This chain's CDR3 is CSVDAGTSGGTDTQYF. The DNA for the CDR3 is TGCAGCGTTGACGCCGGGACTAGCGGCGGCACAGATACGCAGTATTTT.

V is TRBV5-6 and J is TRBJ2-3, with 7 bases fitting TRBD1. From germline, CDR1 is SGHDT and CDR2 YYEEEE. The V gene end was trimmed by 6 bases and the J gene end by 2 bases; junction bases not matched to a gene: 3. The CDR3 is made up of 13 amino acids. In DNA, the CDR3 is TGTGCCAGCACTGGACAGGACACAGATACGCAGTATTTT. Residues: CASTGQDTDTQYF.

This chain links TRBV2 with TRBJ1-1; D remains ambiguous. Germline V gene sequence: CDR1 SNHLY, CDR2 FYNNEI. This CDR3 has 13 amino acids. V gave up 10 bases and J gave up 6 bases, with 18 bases separating them. The CDR3 coding sequence is TGTGCCACCCTTCGGGAGGTGGGGTCTGAAGCTTTCTTT. Translation gives CATLREVGSEAFF.

The chain carries TRBV6-1 and TRBJ1-4; D gene unclear. Looked up from germline, CDR1 is MNHNS and CDR2 is SASEGT. Trimming stripped 1 base from V and 5 bases from J, with 8 bases between. CDR3 length: 14 residues. CDR3 sequence (DNA): TGTGCCAGCAGTGAAGGCCTGCTAAATGAAAAACTGTTTTTT. The encoded protein is CASSEGLLNEKLFF.

CDR3 bases: TGTGCCAGCAGTTCTGAAACGGGACAGGGTGGCTATGGCTACACCTTC. It encodes CASSSETGQGGYGYTF. V is TRBV25-1 and J is TRBJ1-2; 9 nucleotides line up with TRBD1. Unmatched junction bases numbered 11, after V lost 5 bases and J lost 4 bases. This CDR3 contains 16 residues. Germline values: CDR1 MGHDK, CDR2 SYGVNS.